These 31 T cell receptor beta chains were all obtained from the same sample, sequenced in a study of shared clonotypes between healthy human individuals. Sequencing was performed with immunoSEQ multiplex PCR; in TCRdb, only in-frame clones are kept and a portion is missing. The sample holds around 2.3 million clones; around 95% are singletons and the top ten take 0.1% to 0.15%. The sequencing sample was made of naive CD4+ T cells sorted from blood. Subset indicated: CD45RA+ positively selected. These receptors all come from a man aged 18 to 29 in good health.

The V and J genes are TRBV6-6 and TRBJ2-5; 10 bases agree with TRBD1. Germline V gives CDR1 MNHNY, CDR2 SVGAGI (reference sequence). There are 15 residues in the CDR3. V was clipped by 2 bases and J by 11 bases; unmatched bases: 11. CDR3 region: CASSYPRDRGREQYF. Here the CDR3 DNA reads TGTGCCAGCAGTTACCCCCGGGACAGGGGAAGGGAGCAGTACTTC.

About this clone itself: At the DNA level, this CDR3 is encoded by other sequences in the same sample as well. V gene TRBV18 combines with J gene TRBJ1-1; D gene uncertain. Looked up from germline, CDR1 is KGHSH and CDR2 is LQKENI. Trimming removed 1 base from V and 4 bases from J, with 7 bases in between. The CDR3 is 13 amino acids. The CDR3 bases are TGTGCCAGCTCACCACAGGAGGGCACTGAAGCTTTCTTT. Amino acid sequence: CASSPQEGTEAFF.

This sequence joins TRBV12-5 and TRBJ1-6; unclear D gene. CDR3 length equals 17 residues. Germline loops: CDR1 LGHNT, CDR2 FRNRAP. V dropped 0 bases and J dropped 7 bases, with 16 bases sitting between them. CDR3 sequence (DNA): TGTGCTAGTGGTTTGGTTCTACCGGGTGGTTTCAATTCACCCCTCCACTTT. The encoded protein is CASGLVLPGGFNSPLHF.

The chain joins TRBV19 to TRBJ1-5, with a weak D call TRBD1 (5 bases). Trimming cost V 0 bases and J 5 bases, with 17 bases left between them. The CDR3 loop spans 17 amino acids. Germline V CDR1 and CDR2: LNHDA, SQIVND (reference sequence). CDR3 sequence reads: CASSIDQGTDFDQPQHF. Here the CDR3 DNA reads TGTGCCAGTAGTATAGATCAGGGCACAGATTTCGATCAGCCCCAGCATTTT.

This clone was detected once. J is TRBJ2-2 and V is TRBV7-9; 8 nucleotides line up with TRBD1. Germline trimming cut 5 bases from V and 1 base from J; bases unmatched to any gene: 6. This CDR3 region has 16 residues. The V gene's germline CDR1 is SEHNR and CDR2 FQNEAQ (reference sequence). Here the CDR3 DNA reads TGTGCCAGCAGCCTTTGGACAGGGCGGAACACCGGGGAGCTGTTTTTT. Translating it yields CASSLWTGRNTGELFF.

Only one count was recorded for this clone. The V and J genes are TRBV6-5 and TRBJ1-2, with D tentatively TRBD1 (6 bases). Trimming pared 5 bases from V and 4 bases from J, leaving 8 bases between. The CDR3 sequence is 12 residues long. CDR1 and CDR2 (germline): MNHEY, SVGAGI. CDR3 DNA sequence: TGTGCCAGCAGTAACAGGGCCTATGGCTACACCTTC. Translation: CASSNRAYGYTF.

The genes are TRBV7-2 and TRBJ2-7; tentatively, D is TRBD1 or TRBD2 (6 bases each). The CDR3 sequence is 14 residues long. V dropped 5 bases and J dropped 3 bases, with 14 bases sitting between them. In germline, CDR1 is SGHTA, CDR2 FQGNSA. The CDR3 loop is CASSPGDIHYEQYF. As DNA, the CDR3 is TGTGCCAGCAGCCCGGGGGACATTCACTACGAGCAGTACTTC.

This clone came up once. V and J are TRBV7-9 and TRBJ2-7; D uncertain. CDR3 length equals 16 residues. The germline V and J ends were trimmed by 6 bases and 0 bases, with 18 bases remaining between them. Germline CDR1 SEHNR, CDR2 FQNEAQ (reference sequence). The DNA of the CDR3 is TGTGCCAGCAGACGAATTGACGGAACCAGCTCCTACGAGCAGTACTTC. Translation gives CASRRIDGTSSYEQYF.

This clone was detected only once. This chain connects TRBV28 to TRBJ1-5; 10 bases map to TRBD1. With V trimmed by 10 bases and J by 9 bases, 15 bases remained unmatched. The CDR3 consists of 15 residues. Germline V gene data show CDR1 as MDHEN and CDR2 as SYDVKM. Written as DNA, the CDR3 is TGTGCCAACTCTCCGGGACAGGGGTTTGTTGGGCCCCAGCATTTT. It codes for CANSPGQGFVGPQHF. Variable domain in full (rest from reference TRBV28 and TRBJ1-5): DVKVTQSSRYLVKRTGEKVFLECVQDMDHENMFWYRQDPGLGLRLIYFSYDVKMKEKGDIPEGYSVSREKKERFSLILESASTNQTSMYLCANSPGQGFVGPQHFGDGTRLSIL.

The count of this clone is one. The J gene is TRBJ2-2, the V gene TRBV11-3; D is undetermined. The V and J ends lost 0 bases and 3 bases respectively, with 17 bases between them. This CDR3 contains 18 residues. Germline V gene data show CDR1 as SGHNT and CDR2 as YENEEA. This chain's CDR3 is CASSLDLMGLGYTGELFF. In DNA form, the CDR3 reads TGTGCCAGCAGCTTAGATCTCATGGGTCTGGGGTACACCGGGGAGCTGTTTTTT.

The chain joins TRBV30 to TRBJ2-3; 8 nucleotides line up with TRBD2. The ends lost 0 bases at V and 2 bases at J; junction bases unmatched: 4. CDR3 size: 15 residues. Germline CDR1 GTSNPN, CDR2 SVGIG (reference sequence). The CDR3 protein is CAWSVLADFTDTQYF. The CDR3, as DNA: TGTGCCTGGAGTGTACTAGCGGATTTCACAGATACGCAGTATTTT.

This clone was detected only once. V is TRBV29-1 and J is TRBJ2-3, with D tentatively TRBD1 (5 bases). CDR3 length equals 15 residues. The V end was cut by 6 bases, the J end by 0 bases, with 16 bases between. Looked up from germline, CDR1 is SQVTM and CDR2 is ANQGSEA. The CDR3 sequence: CSVGKGQSSTDTQYF. The CDR3 bases are TGCAGCGTGGGAAAGGGGCAGTCTAGCACAGATACGCAGTATTTT.

This clone was seen just once. The chain recombines TRBV25-1 with TRBJ2-2, with a tentative D call TRBD1 (5 bases). This CDR3 has 14 amino acids. Trimming took 9 bases from V and 0 from J, leaving 11 bases between them. Germline V gene data show CDR1 as MGHDK and CDR2 as SYGVNS. DNA for the CDR3: TGTGCCAGTGCAGGACAAGCGAACACCGGGGAGCTGTTTTTT. This sequence encodes CASAGQANTGELFF.

The V call is TRBV5-6, the J call TRBJ1-3; unclear D gene. Looked up from germline, CDR1 is SGHDT and CDR2 is YYEEEE. The CDR3 is 15 amino acids. Trimming pared 4 bases from V and 0 bases from J, leaving 11 bases between. The CDR3, as DNA: TGTGCCAGCAGCCCACAGTGGAGCTCTGGAAACACCATATATTTT. Its translation is CASSPQWSSGNTIYF.

The CDR3 coding sequence is TGTGCCAGCAATATATGGGGAAACGGAAACACCATATATTTT. As protein: CASNIWGNGNTIYF. This rearrangement joins TRBV27 to TRBJ1-3; D is ambiguous. Germline CDR1 is MNHEY and CDR2 is SMNVEV (reference sequence). The V and J ends lost 7 bases and 4 bases respectively, with 14 bases between them. This CDR3 contains 14 residues.

This sequence joins TRBV6-5 and TRBJ2-7; 8 positions match TRBD1. This CDR3 has 15 residues. J lost 5 bases, V lost 2 bases, and 8 bases had no gene match. Germline V gene data show CDR1 as MNHEY and CDR2 as SVGAGI. CDR3 DNA sequence: TGTGCCAGCAGTTACACCCTAGGACAGGGCAACGAGCAGTACTTC. Translating it yields CASSYTLGQGNEQYF.

The genes are TRBV18 and TRBJ2-2; no reliable D call. Germline V gives CDR1 KGHSH, CDR2 LQKENI. This CDR3 spans 15 amino acids. V shed 0 bases and J shed 6 bases, with 11 bases lying between them. The CDR3 DNA reads as TGTGCCAGCTCACCACCCGCACACCGGTCCGGGGAGCTGTTTTTT. Its translation: CASSPPAHRSGELFF.

V usage is TRBV18 and J usage is TRBJ2-1; 13 bases match TRBD2. V shed 3 bases and J 6 bases; nucleotides not matched to a gene: 11. Germline CDR1 reads KGHSH; CDR2 reads LQKENI. The CDR3 consists of 18 residues. The CDR3 nucleotides are TGTGCCAGCTCACCTATTGGGACTAGCGGGACGGGGCCCAATGAGCAGTTCTTC. It translates to CASSPIGTSGTGPNEQFF.

With respect to this clone: This specimen includes other DNA sequences encoding the same CDR3. The V call is TRBV5-4, the J call TRBJ2-3, with TRBD1 matching 9 bases. Germline CDR1 and CDR2: SGHNT and YYREEE (reference sequence). The CDR3 is 13 amino acids. V shed 7 bases, J shed 0 bases, and the junction held 0 bases outside the gene matches. This chain's CDR3 is CASGQGSTDTQYF. Here the CDR3 DNA reads TGTGCCAGCGGACAGGGGAGCACAGATACGCAGTATTTT.

Here the CDR3 reads CASSTGLRPDEQFF. The CDR3, as DNA: TGTGCCAGCAGTACCGGACTCCGTCCGGATGAGCAGTTCTTC. This rearrangement joins TRBV6-5 to TRBJ2-1; D perhaps matches TRBD2 (5 bases). CDR1 is MNHEY, CDR2 SVGAGI, per germline. Deletions cut 5 bases from V and 8 bases from J, with 16 bases between. CDR3 length equals 14 residues.

The chain is built from TRBV5-1 and TRBJ1-6; possibly TRBD1 for D (5 bases). The V end lost 5 bases, the J end lost 7 bases, and 13 bases lay between the germline ends. CDR3 length: 14 residues. Germline V gene data show CDR1 as SGHRS and CDR2 as YFSETQ. For the CDR3, the DNA is TGCGCCAGCAGTTGGGGGACGGAGAATTCACCCCTCCACTTT. Its translation is CASSWGTENSPLHF. Complete variable domain (other parts from reference TRBV5-1 and TRBJ1-6): KAGVTQTPRYLIKTRGQQVTLSCSPISGHRSVSWYQQTPGQGLQFLFEYFSETQRNKGNFPGRFSGRQFSNSRSEMNVSTLELGDSALYLCASSWGTENSPLHFGNGTRLTVT.

V gene TRBV5-6 combines with J gene TRBJ2-5, with TRBD1 matching 7 bases. Germline V lookup: CDR1 SGHDT, CDR2 YYEEEE. CDR3 length equals 15 residues. V shed 5 bases and J 6 bases; nucleotides not matched to a gene: 13. The CDR3 region is CASRKPVGDSQTQYF. DNA for the CDR3: TGTGCCAGCAGAAAACCTGTCGGGGACAGCCAGACCCAGTACTTC.

V usage is TRBV5-6 and J usage is TRBJ1-2; D unresolved. V gave up 4 bases and J gave up 4 bases, with 14 bases separating them. Germline CDR1 reads SGHDT; CDR2 reads YYEEEE. This CDR3 is built from 14 residues. The CDR3: CASSPMLGIYGYTF. CDR3 DNA sequence: TGTGCCAGCAGCCCTATGCTGGGGATCTATGGCTACACCTTC. Together with reference TRBV5-6 and TRBJ1-2, the CDR3 gives the full variable domain: DAGVTQSPTHLIKTRGQQVTLRCSPKSGHDTVSWYQQALGQGPQFIFQYYEEEERQRGNFPDRFSGHQFPNYSSELNVNALLLGDSALYLCASSPMLGIYGYTFGSGTRLTVV.

This clone appeared once. The chain links TRBV18 to TRBJ1-2; possibly TRBD1 for D (6 bases). Trimming took 3 bases from V and 8 from J, leaving 10 bases between them. Germline V gene data show CDR1 as KGHSH and CDR2 as LQKENI. CDR3 length: 12 residues. The chain's CDR3 is CASSPGHDGYTF. The CDR3 DNA reads TGTGCCAGCTCACCGGGACATGACGGCTACACCTTC.

This sequence joins TRBV27 and TRBJ2-3, with a tentative D call TRBD2 (5 bases). The CDR3 runs 16 residues. Germline CDR1 MNHEY, CDR2 SMNVEV (reference sequence). Trimming took off 4 bases at V and 0 bases at J, with 14 bases between the two ends. The CDR3 sequence: CASSCRGSASTDTQYF. CDR3 sequence (DNA): TGTGCCAGCAGTTGTCGCGGGTCGGCTAGCACAGATACGCAGTATTTT.

Of note for this clone: Other DNA sequences in this sample translate to the same CDR3. This chain joins TRBV9 and TRBJ2-3; 7 positions match TRBD1. The V segment lost 1 base and the J segment 1 base; nucleotides outside the gene matches: 3. CDR3 size: 15 residues. CDR1 is SGDLS and CDR2 is YYNGEE in the germline V gene. CDR3 loop: CASSVSTGGTDTQYF. The CDR3 nucleotides read TGTGCCAGCAGCGTATCCACAGGGGGCACAGATACGCAGTATTTT.

As concerns this clone: One junction end does not reproduce the germline sequence, and a read error may be involved. The V and J genes are TRBV4-3 and TRBJ1-4; D remains ambiguous. The length of the CDR3 is 16 residues. The germline CDR1 and CDR2 sequences are LGHNA and YSLEER. CDR3: CASSQAWAGPNEKLFF. The CDR3 DNA reads as TGCGCCAGCAGTCAAGCGTGGGCAGGACCTAATGAAAAACTGTTTTTT.

The chain recombines TRBV4-1 with TRBJ2-7; 7 nucleotides agree with TRBD1. Germline V gene data show CDR1 as MGHRA and CDR2 as YSYEKL. The CDR3 consists of 13 residues. The ends lost 4 bases at V and 2 bases at J; junction bases unmatched: 2. CDR3 loop: CASSLGQPYEQYF. The DNA of the CDR3 is TGCGCCAGCAGCCTGGGACAGCCCTACGAGCAGTACTTC.

The gene calls are TRBV5-1 and TRBJ2-5; D call uncertain. V was clipped by 4 bases and J by 4 bases, with 14 bases between them. Looked up from germline, CDR1 is SGHRS and CDR2 is YFSETQ. The length of the CDR3 is 14 residues. CDR3 sequence (DNA): TGCGCCAGCAGCCCCATACCCGGTAGAGAGACCCAGTACTTC. Translating it yields CASSPIPGRETQYF.

The chain has TRBV2 and TRBJ1-1; D call uncertain. V was pared by 1 base and J by 3 bases, with 12 bases between. The CDR3 totals 15 residues. CDR1 and CDR2 from the germline V gene are SNHLY and FYNNEI. CDR3 amino acids: CASSEDALGYTEAFF. CDR3 nucleotide sequence: TGTGCCAGCAGTGAAGACGCCCTCGGGTACACTGAAGCTTTCTTT. Full variable domain (outside the CDR3, taken from reference TRBV2 and TRBJ1-1): EPEVTQTPSHQVTQMGQEVILRCVPISNHLYFYWYRQILGQKVEFLVSFYNNEISEKSEIFDDQFSVERPDGSNFTLKIRSTKLEDSAMYFCASSEDALGYTEAFFGQGTRLTVV.

This chain links TRBV5-6 with TRBJ1-4; 7 nucleotides line up with TRBD1. This CDR3 comprises 14 residues. V lost 6 bases, J lost 7 bases, and 9 bases stayed unmatched. Per the germline V gene, CDR1 is SGHDT and CDR2 is YYEEEE. DNA for the CDR3: TGTGCCAGCACCACAGGGGCGGTGGGTGAAAAACTGTTTTTT. Its translation: CASTTGAVGEKLFF.